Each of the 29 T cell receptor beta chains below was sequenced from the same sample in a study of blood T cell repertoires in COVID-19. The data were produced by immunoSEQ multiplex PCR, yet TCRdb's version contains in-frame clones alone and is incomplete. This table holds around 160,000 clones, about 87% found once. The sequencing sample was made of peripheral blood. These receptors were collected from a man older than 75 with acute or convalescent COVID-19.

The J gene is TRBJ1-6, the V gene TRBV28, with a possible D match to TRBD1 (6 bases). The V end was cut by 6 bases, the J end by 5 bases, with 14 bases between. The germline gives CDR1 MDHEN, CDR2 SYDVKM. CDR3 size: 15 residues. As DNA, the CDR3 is TGTGCCAGCAGCCCTCGGACAGCAGATAATTCACCCCTCCACTTT. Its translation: CASSPRTADNSPLHF.

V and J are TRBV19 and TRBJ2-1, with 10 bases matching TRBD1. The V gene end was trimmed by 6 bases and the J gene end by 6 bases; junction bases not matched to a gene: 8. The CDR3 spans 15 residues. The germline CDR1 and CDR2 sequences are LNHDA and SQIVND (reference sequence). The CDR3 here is CASRRTTGGINEQFF. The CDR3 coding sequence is TGTGCCAGTAGACGGACGACAGGGGGCATCAATGAGCAGTTCTTC.

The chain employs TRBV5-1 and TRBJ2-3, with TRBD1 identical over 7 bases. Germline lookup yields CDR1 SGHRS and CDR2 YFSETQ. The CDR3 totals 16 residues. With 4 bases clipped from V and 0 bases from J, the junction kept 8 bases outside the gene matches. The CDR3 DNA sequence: TGCGCCAGCAGCCCCCGACCGGGACAGAGCACAGATACGCAGTATTTT. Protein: CASSPRPGQSTDTQYF.

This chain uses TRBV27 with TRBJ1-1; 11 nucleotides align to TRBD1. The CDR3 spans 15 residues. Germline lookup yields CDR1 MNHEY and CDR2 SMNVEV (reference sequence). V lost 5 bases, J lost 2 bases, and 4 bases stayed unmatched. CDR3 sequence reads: CASSGQGAKNTEAFF. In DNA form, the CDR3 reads TGTGCCAGCAGTGGACAGGGGGCTAAAAACACTGAAGCTTTCTTT.

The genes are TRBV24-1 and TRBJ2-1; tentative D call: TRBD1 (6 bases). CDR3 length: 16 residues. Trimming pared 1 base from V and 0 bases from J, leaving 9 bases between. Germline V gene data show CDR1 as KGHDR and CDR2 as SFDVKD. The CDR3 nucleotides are TGTGCCACCAGTGATTTTGAGGGGGTCTCCTACAATGAGCAGTTCTTC. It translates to CATSDFEGVSYNEQFF.

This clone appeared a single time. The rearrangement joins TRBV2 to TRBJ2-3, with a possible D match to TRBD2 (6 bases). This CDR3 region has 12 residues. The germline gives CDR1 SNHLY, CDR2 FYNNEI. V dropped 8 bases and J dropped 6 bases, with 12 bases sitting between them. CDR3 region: CASVGTLDTQYF. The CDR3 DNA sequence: TGTGCCAGCGTTGGGACTTTGGATACGCAGTATTTT.

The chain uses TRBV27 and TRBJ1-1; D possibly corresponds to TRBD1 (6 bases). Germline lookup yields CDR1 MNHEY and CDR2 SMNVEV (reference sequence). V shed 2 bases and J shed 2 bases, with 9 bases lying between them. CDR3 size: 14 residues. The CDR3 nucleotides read TGTGCCAGCAGTTTAACAGGGATAAACACTGAAGCTTTCTTT. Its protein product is CASSLTGINTEAFF.

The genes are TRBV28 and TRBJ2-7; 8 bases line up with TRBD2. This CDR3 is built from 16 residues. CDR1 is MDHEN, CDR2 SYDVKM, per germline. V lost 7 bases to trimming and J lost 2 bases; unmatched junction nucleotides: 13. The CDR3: CASTSSSERGTYEQYF. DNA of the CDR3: TGTGCCAGCACCAGTAGCTCGGAGCGGGGGACCTACGAGCAGTACTTC.

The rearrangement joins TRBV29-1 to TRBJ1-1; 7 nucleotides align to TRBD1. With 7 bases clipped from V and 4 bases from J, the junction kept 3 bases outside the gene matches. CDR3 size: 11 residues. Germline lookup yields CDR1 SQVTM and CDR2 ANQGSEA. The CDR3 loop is CSAGTATEAFF. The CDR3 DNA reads TGCAGCGCCGGGACAGCCACTGAAGCTTTCTTT. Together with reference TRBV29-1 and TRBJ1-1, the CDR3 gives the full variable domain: SAVISQKPSRDICQRGTSLTIQCQVDSQVTMMFWYRQQPGQSLTLIATANQGSEATYESGFVIDKFPISRPNLTFSTLTVSNMSPEDSSIYLCSAGTATEAFFGQGTRLTVV.

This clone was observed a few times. As DNA, the CDR3 is TGTGCCAGCAGCTTGAGGTCGGGTAATTCACCCCTCCACTTT. Translation gives CASSLRSGNSPLHF. This chain links TRBV11-2 with TRBJ1-6; D not certain. The V and J ends lost 3 bases and 6 bases respectively, with 9 bases between them. The length of the CDR3 is 14 residues. CDR1 and CDR2 from the germline V gene are SGHAT and FQNNGV.

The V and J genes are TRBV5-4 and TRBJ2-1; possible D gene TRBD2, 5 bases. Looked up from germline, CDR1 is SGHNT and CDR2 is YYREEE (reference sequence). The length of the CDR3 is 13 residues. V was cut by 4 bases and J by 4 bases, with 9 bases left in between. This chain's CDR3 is CASSGGPYNEQFF. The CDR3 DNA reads TGTGCCAGCAGCGGAGGCCCTTACAATGAGCAGTTCTTC.

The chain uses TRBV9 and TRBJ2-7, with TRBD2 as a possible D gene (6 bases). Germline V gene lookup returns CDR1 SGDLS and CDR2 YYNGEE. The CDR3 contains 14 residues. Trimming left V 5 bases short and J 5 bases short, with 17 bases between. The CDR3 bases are TGTGCCAGCAGTTCGGGACTCTCCCGCAACGAGCAGTACTTC. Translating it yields CASSSGLSRNEQYF.

CDR3 coding DNA: TGTGCCAGCAGTTTCAGCGTTAATACGCAGTATTTT. Encoded protein: CASSFSVNTQYF. V usage is TRBV28 and J usage is TRBJ2-3; the D is unclear. V lost 3 bases and J 7 bases, leaving 8 bases between the germline ends. Germline V lookup: CDR1 MDHEN, CDR2 SYDVKM. The CDR3 has 12 amino acids.

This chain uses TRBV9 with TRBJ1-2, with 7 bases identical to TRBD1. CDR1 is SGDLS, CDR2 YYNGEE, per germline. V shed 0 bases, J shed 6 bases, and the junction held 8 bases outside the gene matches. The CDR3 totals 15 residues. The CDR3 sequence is CASSVEVTGMNGYTF. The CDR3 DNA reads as TGTGCCAGCAGCGTAGAAGTGACAGGGATGAATGGCTACACCTTC.

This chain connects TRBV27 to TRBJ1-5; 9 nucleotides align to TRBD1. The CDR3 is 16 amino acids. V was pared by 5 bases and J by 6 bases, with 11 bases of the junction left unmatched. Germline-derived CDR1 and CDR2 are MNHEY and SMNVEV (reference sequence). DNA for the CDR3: TGTGCCAGCAGTCCAGCACAGGGGGCGCTAGGTCAGCCCCAGCATTTT. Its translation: CASSPAQGALGQPQHF.

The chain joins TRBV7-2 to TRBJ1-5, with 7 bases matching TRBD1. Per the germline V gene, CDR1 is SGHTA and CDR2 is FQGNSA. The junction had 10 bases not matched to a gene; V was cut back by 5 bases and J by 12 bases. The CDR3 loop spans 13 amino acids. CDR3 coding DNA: TGTGCCAGCAGCCCTCGGACAGGTCTATTCCAGCATTTT. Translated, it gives CASSPRTGLFQHF.

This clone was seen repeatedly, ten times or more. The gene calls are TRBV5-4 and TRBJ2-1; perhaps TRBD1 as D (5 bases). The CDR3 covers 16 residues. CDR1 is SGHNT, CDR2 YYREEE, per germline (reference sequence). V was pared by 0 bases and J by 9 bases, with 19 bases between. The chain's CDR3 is CASSLDPSRQGGEQFF. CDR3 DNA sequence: TGTGCCAGCAGCTTGGACCCCTCTAGGCAGGGCGGTGAGCAGTTCTTC.

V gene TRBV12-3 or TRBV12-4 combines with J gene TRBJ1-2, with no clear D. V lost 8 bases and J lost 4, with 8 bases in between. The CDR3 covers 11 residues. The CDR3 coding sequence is TGTGCCAGCGTGGGAGTCTATGGCTACACCTTC. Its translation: CASVGVYGYTF.

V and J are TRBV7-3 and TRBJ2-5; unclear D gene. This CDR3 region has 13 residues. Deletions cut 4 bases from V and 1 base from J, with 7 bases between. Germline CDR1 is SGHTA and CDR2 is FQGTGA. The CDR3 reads CASSSVSQETQYF. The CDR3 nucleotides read TGTGCCAGCAGCTCAGTAAGCCAAGAGACCCAGTACTTC.

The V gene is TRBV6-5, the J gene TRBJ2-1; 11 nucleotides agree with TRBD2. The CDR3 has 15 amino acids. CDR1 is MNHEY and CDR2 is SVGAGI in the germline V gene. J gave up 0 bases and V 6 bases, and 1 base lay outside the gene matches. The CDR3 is CASRTSGNSYNEQFF. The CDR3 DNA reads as TGTGCCAGCAGGACTAGCGGGAACTCCTACAATGAGCAGTTCTTC.

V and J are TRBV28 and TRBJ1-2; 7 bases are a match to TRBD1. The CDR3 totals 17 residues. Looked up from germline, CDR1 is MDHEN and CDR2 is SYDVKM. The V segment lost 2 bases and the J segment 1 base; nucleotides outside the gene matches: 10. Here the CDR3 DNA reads TGTGCCAGCAGTTTAGGTGGGGGACAGAGTCTTAACTATGGCTACACCTTC. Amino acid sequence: CASSLGGGQSLNYGYTF.

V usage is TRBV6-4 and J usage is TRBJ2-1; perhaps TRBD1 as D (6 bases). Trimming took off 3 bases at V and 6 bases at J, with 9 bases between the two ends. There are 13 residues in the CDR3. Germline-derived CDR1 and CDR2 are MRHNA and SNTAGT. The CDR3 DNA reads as TGTGCCAGCAGTGAGGAACAGGGCAATGAGCAGTTCTTC. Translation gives CASSEEQGNEQFF.

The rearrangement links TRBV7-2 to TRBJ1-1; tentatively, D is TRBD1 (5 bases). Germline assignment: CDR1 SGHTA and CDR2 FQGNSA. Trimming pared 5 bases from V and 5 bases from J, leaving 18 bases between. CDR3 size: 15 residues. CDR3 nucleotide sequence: TGTGCCAGCAGCCCACGACAGAATATGAGGACTGAAGCTTTCTTT. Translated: CASSPRQNMRTEAFF.

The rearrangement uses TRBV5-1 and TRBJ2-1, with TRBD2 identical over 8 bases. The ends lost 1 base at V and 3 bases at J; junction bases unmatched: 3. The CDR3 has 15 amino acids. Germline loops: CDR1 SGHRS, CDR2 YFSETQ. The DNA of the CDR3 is TGCGCCAGCAGCTTGACTAGCGGTTACTACAATGAGCAGTTCTTC. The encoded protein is CASSLTSGYYNEQFF. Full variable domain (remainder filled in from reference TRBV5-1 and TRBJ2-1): KAGVTQTPRYLIKTRGQQVTLSCSPISGHRSVSWYQQTPGQGLQFLFEYFSETQRNKGNFPGRFSGRQFSNSRSEMNVSTLELGDSALYLCASSLTSGYYNEQFFGPGTRLTVL.

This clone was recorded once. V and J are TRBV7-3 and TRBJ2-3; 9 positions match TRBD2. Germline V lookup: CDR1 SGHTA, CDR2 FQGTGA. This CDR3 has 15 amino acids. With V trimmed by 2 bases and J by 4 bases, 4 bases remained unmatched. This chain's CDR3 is CASSLGGREADTQYF. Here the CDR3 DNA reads TGTGCCAGCAGCTTAGGCGGGAGGGAGGCAGATACGCAGTATTTT.

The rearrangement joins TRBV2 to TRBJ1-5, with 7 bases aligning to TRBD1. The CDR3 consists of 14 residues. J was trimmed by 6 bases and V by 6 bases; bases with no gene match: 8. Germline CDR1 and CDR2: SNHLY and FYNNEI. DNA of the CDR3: TGTGCCAGCAGCAACACAGGGGAGACTCAGCCCCAGCATTTT. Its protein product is CASSNTGETQPQHF.

CDR3 protein: CASSQRQGWDTEAFF. Here the CDR3 DNA reads TGTGCCAGCAGCCAACGACAGGGATGGGACACTGAAGCTTTCTTT. The chain joins TRBV4-2 to TRBJ1-1; 7 bases match TRBD1. CDR1 is LGHNA, CDR2 YNFKEQ, per germline. The CDR3 contains 15 residues. V shed 2 bases and J 3 bases; nucleotides not matched to a gene: 6.

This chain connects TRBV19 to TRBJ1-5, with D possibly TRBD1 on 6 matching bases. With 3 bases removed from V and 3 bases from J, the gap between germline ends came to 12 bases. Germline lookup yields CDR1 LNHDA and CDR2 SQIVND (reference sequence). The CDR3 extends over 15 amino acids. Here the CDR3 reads CASSMSYRDNQPQHF. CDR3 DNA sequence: TGTGCCAGTAGTATGTCCTACAGGGACAATCAGCCCCAGCATTTT.

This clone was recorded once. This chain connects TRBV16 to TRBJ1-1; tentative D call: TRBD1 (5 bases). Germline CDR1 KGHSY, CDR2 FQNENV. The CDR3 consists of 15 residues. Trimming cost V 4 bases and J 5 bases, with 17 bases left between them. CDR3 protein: CASSLTMAGGTEAFF. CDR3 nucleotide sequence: TGTGCCAGCAGCCTAACAATGGCGGGGGGTACTGAAGCTTTCTTT.